A single sample gave rise to the 31 T cell receptor beta chains below, sequenced in a study of shared clonotypes between healthy human individuals. Assay: immunoSEQ multiplex PCR; the TCRdb copy retains only in-frame clones and omits some. Among roughly 2 million clones listed, approximately 94% were seen once. CD45RO negativity and positive selection for CCR7 defined naive CD8 cells, a population that excluded terminally differentiated effector memory CD45RA+ cells. The specimen was naive CD8+ T cells sorted from blood. All receptors derive from a man aged 18-30 years in good health.

V gene TRBV20-1 combines with J gene TRBJ2-7; D may be TRBD2 (5 bases). Germline CDR1 is DFQATT and CDR2 is SNEGSKA (reference sequence). The CDR3 has 11 amino acids. Trimming removed 7 bases at V and 3 bases at J, with 10 bases between. The CDR3 region is CSEGSGYEQYF. Written as DNA, the CDR3 is TGCAGTGAAGGGAGCGGCTACGAGCAGTACTTC.

The chain joins TRBV6-5 to TRBJ2-3; D is possibly TRBD2 (6 bases). CDR1 and CDR2 (germline): MNHEY, SVGAGI. The CDR3 covers 12 residues. This CDR3 reads CERVEGTDTQYF. The CDR3 nucleotides read TGTGAGCGCGTGGAGGGGACAGATACGCAGTATTTT.

The chain joins TRBV5-1 to TRBJ2-1, with D possibly being TRBD1 (5 bases). The ends were cut back, 2 bases at V and 0 bases at J, with 9 bases in the middle. The CDR3 consists of 15 residues. CDR1 is SGHRS and CDR2 is YFSETQ in the germline V gene. CDR3 in DNA: TGCGCCAGCAGCTTCAGACAGAGCTCCTACAATGAGCAGTTCTTC. Translation gives CASSFRQSSYNEQFF.

A word on this clone: Other DNA variants within this sample encode the same CDR3. This chain connects TRBV9 to TRBJ2-7; 7 bases match TRBD1. Germline CDR1 and CDR2: SGDLS and YYNGEE. J gave up 1 base and V 0 bases, and 1 base lay outside the gene matches. The CDR3 has 14 amino acids. The CDR3 is CASSVEGQSYEQYF. CDR3 DNA sequence: TGTGCCAGCAGCGTAGAGGGACAGTCCTACGAGCAGTACTTC.

J is TRBJ2-1 and V is TRBV5-1, with D hard to call. Trimming removed 4 bases from V and 4 bases from J, with 12 bases in between. This CDR3 spans 14 amino acids. Germline CDR1 is SGHRS and CDR2 is YFSETQ. The CDR3 DNA reads as TGCGCCAGCAGCCCTGGCCCTGGTTACAATGAGCAGTTCTTC. This sequence encodes CASSPGPGYNEQFF.

This sequence joins TRBV30 and TRBJ2-1, with TRBD1 matching 9 bases. Germline CDR1 GTSNPN, CDR2 SVGIG (reference sequence). The CDR3 is 13 amino acids. The ends lost 3 bases at V and 8 bases at J; junction bases unmatched: 5. The CDR3 DNA reads as TGTGCCTGGAGGACAGGGGGATGGGATGAGCAGTTCTTC. Translating it yields CAWRTGGWDEQFF.

The V call is TRBV19, the J call TRBJ2-7, with 8 bases identical to TRBD1. V shed 5 bases and J 4 bases; nucleotides not matched to a gene: 10. This CDR3 has 15 residues. The germline V gene has CDR1 LNHDA and CDR2 SQIVND (reference sequence). The CDR3 bases are TGTGCCAGTAGTCCCCCGCGGGACAGGCCATACGAGCAGTACTTC. This sequence encodes CASSPPRDRPYEQYF.

The chain carries TRBV11-2 and TRBJ1-1, with 12 bases fitting TRBD1. Trimming cost V 3 bases and J 5 bases; bases outside gene matches: 10. Germline V gene lookup returns CDR1 SGHAT and CDR2 FQNNGV. The CDR3 consists of 17 residues. The CDR3 nucleotides are TGTGCCAGCAGCTTTGGGACCGGGACAGGGGGCAGGACTGAAGCTTTCTTT. This codes for CASSFGTGTGGRTEAFF.

V and J are TRBV7-8 and TRBJ2-1, with TRBD2 matching 8 bases. The germline V gene encodes CDR1 SGHVS and CDR2 FQNEAQ. J gave up 4 bases and V 1 base, and 9 bases lay outside the gene matches. The CDR3 consists of 17 residues. CDR3 sequence: CASSLGLPSGLYNEQFF. The CDR3 DNA sequence: TGTGCCAGCAGCTTAGGGCTCCCTAGCGGGCTTTACAATGAGCAGTTCTTC.

V is TRBV10-3 and J is TRBJ1-2; D not certain. The CDR3 contains 13 residues. V was clipped by 3 bases and J by 4 bases, with 9 bases between them. CDR1 ENHRY and CDR2 SYGVKD come from the germline V gene. The CDR3 nucleotides are TGTGCCATCAGTGATCCGCAGATCTATGGCTACACCTTC. It encodes CAISDPQIYGYTF.

V usage is TRBV19 and J usage is TRBJ1-1; 10 nucleotides agree with TRBD1. The germline V gene encodes CDR1 LNHDA and CDR2 SQIVND (reference sequence). After removal of 10 bases from V and 0 bases from J, the junction contained 17 bases not matched to a gene. The CDR3 consists of 18 residues. The DNA for the CDR3 is TGTGCCACCTTCCCGGGGGGGGACAGGGGATACATGAACACTGAAGCTTTCTTT. The encoded protein is CATFPGGDRGYMNTEAFF.

The rearrangement joins TRBV6-5 to TRBJ2-7; TRBD2 aligns across 13 bases. The length of the CDR3 is 15 residues. The germline gives CDR1 MNHEY, CDR2 SVGAGI. Trimming removed 6 bases from V and 4 bases from J; junction bases left unmatched: 6. CDR3 sequence (DNA): TGTGCCAGCAGGGAACTAGCGGGAGGGCCTTACGAGCAGTACTTC. Residues: CASRELAGGPYEQYF.

This chain links TRBV28 with TRBJ2-2, with D hard to call. Trimming cost V 6 bases and J 2 bases, with 7 bases left between them. The length of the CDR3 is 13 residues. CDR1 is MDHEN, CDR2 SYDVKM, per germline. In DNA form, the CDR3 reads TGTGCCAGCAGGTATACAAACACCGGGGAGCTGTTTTTT. Encoded protein: CASRYTNTGELFF.

The chain is built from TRBV28 and TRBJ2-7; D perhaps matches TRBD1 (6 bases). Trimming took 1 base from V and 3 from J, leaving 13 bases between them. This CDR3 is built from 15 residues. Germline V lookup: CDR1 MDHEN, CDR2 SYDVKM. CDR3: CASSLLDSLHYEQYF. CDR3 nucleotide sequence: TGTGCCAGCAGTTTATTGGACAGTTTGCACTACGAGCAGTACTTC.

This chain connects TRBV13 to TRBJ2-7; the match to TRBD1 covers 9 bases. The CDR3 consists of 15 residues. Germline values: CDR1 PRHDT, CDR2 FYEKMQ (reference sequence). Losses at the gene ends were 1 base for V and 6 bases for J; bases not matched to a gene: 7. The CDR3 nucleotides read TGTGCCAGCAGCTTAGCCCCGGGACAGGGAATCGAGCAGTACTTC. Its protein product is CASSLAPGQGIEQYF.

The chain recombines TRBV4-1 with TRBJ1-1; D remains ambiguous. Trimming stripped 5 bases from V and 10 bases from J, with 20 bases between. The CDR3 loop spans 14 amino acids. CDR1 MGHRA and CDR2 YSYEKL come from the germline V gene. The CDR3 loop reads CASSIDTETLRAFF. The CDR3 DNA follows: TGCGCCAGCAGCATAGATACAGAAACCCTACGAGCTTTCTTT.

The genes are TRBV18 and TRBJ1-5, with D maybe TRBD1 (5 bases). There are 16 residues in the CDR3. Germline V CDR1 and CDR2: KGHSH, LQKENI. V shed 5 bases and J shed 2 bases, with 16 bases lying between them. The CDR3 protein is CASSWLGLHGNQPQHF. In nucleotides, the CDR3 is TGTGCCAGCTCATGGTTGGGACTTCATGGCAATCAGCCCCAGCATTTT. Variable domain in full (rest from reference TRBV18 and TRBJ1-5): NAGVMQNPRHLVRRRGQEARLRCSPMKGHSHVYWYRQLPEEGLKFMVYLQKENIIDESGMPKERFSAEFPKEGPSILRIQQVVRGDSAAYFCASSWLGLHGNQPQHFGDGTRLSIL.

This clone was seen only once. The CDR3: CASSQADENTIYF. The CDR3 DNA is TGCGCCAGCAGCCAAGCCGACGAGAACACCATATATTTT. The chain combines TRBV4-1 with TRBJ1-3; no reliable D call. V was shortened by 1 base and J by 7 bases, with 8 bases between the two germline ends. CDR3 length: 13 amino acids. Germline V lookup: CDR1 MGHRA, CDR2 YSYEKL.

CDR3 loop: CASSRRVGSNQPQHF. CDR3 bases: TGTGCCAGTAGCCGAAGGGTGGGGAGCAATCAGCCCCAGCATTTT. The genes are TRBV19 and TRBJ1-5; D is unresolved. Germline-derived CDR1 and CDR2 are LNHDA and SQIVND (reference sequence). This CDR3 is 15 amino acids long. V lost 6 bases, J lost 1 base, and 13 bases lay in between.

The gene calls are TRBV21-1 and TRBJ1-2; the D call of TRBD1 is as the table states it, not checked on the DNA. TRBV21-1 is termed a pseudogene. The CDR3 sequence is 18 residues long. For the CDR3, the DNA is TGTGCCAGCAGCAAAAAATCTGACGCGGGACAGACCAACTATGGCTACACCTTC. Amino acid sequence: CASSKKSDAGQTNYGYTF.

The V call is TRBV7-9, the J call TRBJ2-7; TRBD2 aligns across 12 bases. J gave up 1 base and V 1 base, and 8 bases lay outside the gene matches. This CDR3 region has 18 residues. Germline-derived CDR1 and CDR2 are SEHNR and FQNEAQ (reference sequence). The CDR3 DNA reads as TGTGCCAGCAGCTTAGGACTAGCGGGGGAGCTTATTTCCTACGAGCAGTACTTC. Its translation: CASSLGLAGELISYEQYF.

The chain has TRBV5-1 and TRBJ2-7; 9 positions agree with TRBD1. Germline assignment: CDR1 SGHRS and CDR2 YFSETQ. This CDR3 has 16 amino acids. V lost 0 bases and J lost 2; bases outside the gene matches: 6. Here the CDR3 DNA reads TGCGCCAGCAGCTTGGCTTTAAGGGACAGGGCCTACGAGCAGTACTTC. Encoded protein: CASSLALRDRAYEQYF.

This CDR3 reads CASTWTGGLRETQYF. For the CDR3, the DNA is TGTGCCAGCACCTGGACAGGGGGCCTTCGAGAGACCCAGTACTTC. The rearrangement uses TRBV6-5 and TRBJ2-5, with 11 bases aligning to TRBD1. V was clipped by 7 bases and J by 4 bases; unmatched bases: 8. The germline V gene encodes CDR1 MNHEY and CDR2 SVGAGI. CDR3 length equals 15 residues.

The rearrangement links TRBV10-3 to TRBJ2-6; tentative D call: TRBD2 (5 bases). CDR1 is ENHRY, CDR2 SYGVKD, per germline. V was cut by 4 bases and J by 0 bases, with 7 bases left in between. This CDR3 region has 15 residues. The CDR3 spells CAISGGSSGANVLTF. The CDR3 DNA reads TGTGCCATCAGTGGTGGGAGCTCTGGGGCCAACGTCCTGACTTTC.

This chain uses TRBV30 with TRBJ2-7, with 9 bases identical to TRBD1. The CDR3 covers 17 residues. The germline V gene encodes CDR1 GTSNPN and CDR2 SVGIG (reference sequence). The trim removed 1 base at V and 0 bases at J, leaving 10 bases unmatched. The CDR3 DNA is TGTGCCTGGAGTGGACACCAGGACAGGGGATTCTCCTACGAGCAGTACTTC. This encodes CAWSGHQDRGFSYEQYF.

This rearrangement joins TRBV10-1 to TRBJ2-3, with 9 positions matching TRBD2. The CDR3 covers 15 residues. The germline V gene encodes CDR1 WNHNN and CDR2 SYGVQD (reference sequence). The junction had 6 bases not matched to a gene; V was cut back by 5 bases and J by 3 bases. The CDR3 DNA follows: TGCGCCAGCAGTCCCCTAGCGGGAAGGACAGATACGCAGTATTTT. Protein sequence: CASSPLAGRTDTQYF.

The chain employs TRBV5-1 and TRBJ1-4, with no clear D. The CDR3 runs 13 residues. Germline V gives CDR1 SGHRS, CDR2 YFSETQ. Between the trimmed V and J ends, which lost 1 base and 3 bases, there was a span of 4 bases. Here the CDR3 DNA reads TGCGCCAGCAGCTTGTCGGCTAATGAAAAACTGTTTTTT. This gives the protein CASSLSANEKLFF.

V gene TRBV7-9 combines with J gene TRBJ2-3; a weak D match, TRBD1 (5 bases). Trimming took off 3 bases at V and 0 bases at J, with 7 bases between the two ends. This CDR3 spans 14 amino acids. From germline, CDR1 is SEHNR and CDR2 FQNEAQ (reference sequence). CDR3: CASSFRDSTDTQYF. The CDR3 region has the DNA TGTGCCAGCAGCTTCAGGGATAGCACAGATACGCAGTATTTT.

In its sample, this clone was seen once. The chain links TRBV7-9 to TRBJ2-5; D gene ambiguous. The CDR3 has 14 residues. The germline gives CDR1 SEHNR, CDR2 FQNEAQ (reference sequence). Trimming took off 5 bases at V and 3 bases at J, with 13 bases between the two ends. The CDR3 DNA is TGTGCCAGCAGCCCCCCGACTCGCAAAGAGACCCAGTACTTC. Translation gives CASSPPTRKETQYF.

CDR3 bases: TGTGCCAGCAGCTTACTAGCGGGAACGATGGATGAGCAGTTCTTC. It translates to CASSLLAGTMDEQFF. The V and J genes are TRBV7-3 and TRBJ2-1, with 9 bases matching TRBD2. There are 15 residues in the CDR3. After removal of 2 bases from V and 8 bases from J, the junction contained 7 bases not matched to a gene. Germline CDR1 and CDR2: SGHTA and FQGTGA.

The chain has TRBV21-1 and TRBJ2-3; the table's D call, TRBD1, was not checked against the DNA. TRBV21-1 represents a pseudogene. This CDR3 is 15 amino acids long. The CDR3 region has the DNA TGTGCCAGCAGCAAAGGGACAGGTCGGACAGATACGCAGTATTTT. The encoded protein is CASSKGTGRTDTQYF.